This TCR beta chain was found in a study of blood T cell repertoires in COVID-19. Study details: There were acute and convalescent COVID-19 samples, and they came from the United States, Italy and Spain. PBMCs, B-cell-depleted T cells, or T cells were the source of the cDNA or gDNA that made up the material.

The germline V gene has CDR1 LNHNV and CDR2 YYDKDF (reference sequence). V dropped 0 bases and J dropped 7 bases, with 13 bases sitting between them. The length of the CDR3 is 15 residues. Original data processing: It was from reference gene primer amplification that nucleated cell counts were estimated. The table came from immunoSEQ multiplex PCR; TCRdb's copy has only in-frame clones and leaves some out. Clone size and the V and J calls come from that table; the DNA yielded D and trimming. Among around 220,000 clones, 85% to 90% were seen once, and the ten largest hold about 1.5%. The chain carries TRBV15 and TRBJ1-5; the D gene is possibly TRBD1 (5 bases). The receptor was isolated from a man younger than 35 with active or convalescent COVID-19. Sequencing was done on a sample of peripheral blood. As DNA, the CDR3 is TGTGCCACCAGCAGAGAACGGGGCGCGGGGCAGCCCCAGCATTTT. Encoded protein: CATSRERGAGQPQHF.